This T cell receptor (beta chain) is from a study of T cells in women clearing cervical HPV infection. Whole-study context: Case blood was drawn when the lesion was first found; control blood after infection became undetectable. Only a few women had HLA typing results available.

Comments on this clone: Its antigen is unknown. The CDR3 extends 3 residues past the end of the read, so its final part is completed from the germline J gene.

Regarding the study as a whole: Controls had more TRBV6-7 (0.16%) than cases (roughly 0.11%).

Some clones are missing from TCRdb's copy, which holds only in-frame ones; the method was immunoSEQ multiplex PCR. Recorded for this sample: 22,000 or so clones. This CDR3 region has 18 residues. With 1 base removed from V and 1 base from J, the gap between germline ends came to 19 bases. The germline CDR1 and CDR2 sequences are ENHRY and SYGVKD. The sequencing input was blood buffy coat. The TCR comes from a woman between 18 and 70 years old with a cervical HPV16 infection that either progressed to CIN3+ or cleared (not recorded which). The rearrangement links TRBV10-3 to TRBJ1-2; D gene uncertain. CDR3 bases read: TGTGCCATCAGTGAGTACTCCCCCTTTTGGCAGGATAACTATGGC. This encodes CAISEYSPFWQDNYG. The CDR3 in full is CAISEYSPFWQDNYGYTF.